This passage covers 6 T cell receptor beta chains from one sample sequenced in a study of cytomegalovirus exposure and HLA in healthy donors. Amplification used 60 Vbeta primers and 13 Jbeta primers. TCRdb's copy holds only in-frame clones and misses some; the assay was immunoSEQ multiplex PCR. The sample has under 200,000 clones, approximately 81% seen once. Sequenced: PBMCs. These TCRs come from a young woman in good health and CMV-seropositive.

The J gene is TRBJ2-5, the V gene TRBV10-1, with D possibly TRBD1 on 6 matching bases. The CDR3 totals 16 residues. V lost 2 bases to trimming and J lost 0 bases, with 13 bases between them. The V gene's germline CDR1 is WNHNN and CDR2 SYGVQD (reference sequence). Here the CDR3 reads CASSEPQGQNQETQYF. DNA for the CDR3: TGCGCCAGCAGTGAGCCACAGGGACAAAACCAAGAGACCCAGTACTTC.

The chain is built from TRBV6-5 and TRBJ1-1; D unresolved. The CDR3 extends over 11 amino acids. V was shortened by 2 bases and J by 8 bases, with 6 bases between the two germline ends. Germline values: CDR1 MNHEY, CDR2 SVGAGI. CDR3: CASSYGREAFF. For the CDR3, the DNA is TGTGCCAGCAGTTACGGCAGAGAAGCTTTCTTT.

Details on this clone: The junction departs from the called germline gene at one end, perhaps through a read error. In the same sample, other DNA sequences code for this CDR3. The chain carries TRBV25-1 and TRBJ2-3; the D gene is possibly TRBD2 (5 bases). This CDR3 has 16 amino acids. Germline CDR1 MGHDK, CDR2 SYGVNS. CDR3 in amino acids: CASSEYGLGGTDTQYF. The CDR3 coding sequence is TGTGCCAGCAGTGAATATGGGCTAGGAGGTACAGATACGCAGTACTTT. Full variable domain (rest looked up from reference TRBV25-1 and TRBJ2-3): EADIYQTPRYLVIGTGKKITLECSQTMGHDKMYWYQQDPGMELHLIHYSYGVNSTEKGDLSSESTVSRIRTEHFPLTLESARPSHTSQYLCASSEYGLGGTDTQYFGPGTRLTVL.

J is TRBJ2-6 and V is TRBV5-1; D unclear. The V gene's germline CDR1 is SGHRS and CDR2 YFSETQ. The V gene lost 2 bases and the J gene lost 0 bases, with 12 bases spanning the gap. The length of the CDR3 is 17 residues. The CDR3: CASSFPSGTSGANVLTF. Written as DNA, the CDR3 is TGCGCCAGCAGCTTTCCGTCCGGTACCTCTGGGGCCAACGTCCTGACTTTC.

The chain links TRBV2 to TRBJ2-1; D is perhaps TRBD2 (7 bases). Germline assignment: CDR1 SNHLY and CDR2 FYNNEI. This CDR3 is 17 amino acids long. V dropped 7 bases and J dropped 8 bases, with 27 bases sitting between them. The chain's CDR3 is CASTLVFMGGAGDEQFF. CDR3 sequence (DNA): TGTGCCAGCACCCTGGTCTTTATGGGGGGGGCCGGGGATGAGCAGTTCTTC.

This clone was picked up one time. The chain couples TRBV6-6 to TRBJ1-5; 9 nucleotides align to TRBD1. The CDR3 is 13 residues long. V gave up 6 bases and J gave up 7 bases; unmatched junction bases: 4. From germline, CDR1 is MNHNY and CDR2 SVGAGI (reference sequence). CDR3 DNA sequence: TGTGCCAGCAGCGACAGGGGGGGCCAGCCCCAGCATTTT. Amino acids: CASSDRGGQPQHF.